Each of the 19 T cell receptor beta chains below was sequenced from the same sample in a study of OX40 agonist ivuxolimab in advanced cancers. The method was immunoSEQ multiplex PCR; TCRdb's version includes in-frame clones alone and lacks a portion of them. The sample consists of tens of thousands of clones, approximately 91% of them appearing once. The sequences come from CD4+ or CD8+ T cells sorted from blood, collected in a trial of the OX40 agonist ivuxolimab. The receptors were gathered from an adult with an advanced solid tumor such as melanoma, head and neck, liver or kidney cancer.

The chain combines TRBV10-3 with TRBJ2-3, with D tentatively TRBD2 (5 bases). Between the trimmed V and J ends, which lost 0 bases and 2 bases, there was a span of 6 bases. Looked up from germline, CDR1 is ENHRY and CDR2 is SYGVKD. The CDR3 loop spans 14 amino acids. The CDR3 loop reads CAISESGNTDTQYF. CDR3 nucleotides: TGTGCCATCAGTGAGTCCGGGAACACAGATACGCAGTATTTT.

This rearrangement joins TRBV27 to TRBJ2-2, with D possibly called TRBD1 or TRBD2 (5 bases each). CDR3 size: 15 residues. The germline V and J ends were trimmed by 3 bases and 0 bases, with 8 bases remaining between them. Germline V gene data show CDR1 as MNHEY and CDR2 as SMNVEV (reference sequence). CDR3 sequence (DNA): TGTGCCAGCAGTTTTTTGGGGGCGAACACCGGGGAGCTGTTTTTT. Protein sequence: CASSFLGANTGELFF.

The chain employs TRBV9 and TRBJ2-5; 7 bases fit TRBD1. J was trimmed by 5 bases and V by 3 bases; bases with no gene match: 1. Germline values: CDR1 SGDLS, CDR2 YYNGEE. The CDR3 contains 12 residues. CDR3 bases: TGTGCCAGCAGCGCGACAGGGGAGACCCAGTACTTC. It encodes CASSATGETQYF.

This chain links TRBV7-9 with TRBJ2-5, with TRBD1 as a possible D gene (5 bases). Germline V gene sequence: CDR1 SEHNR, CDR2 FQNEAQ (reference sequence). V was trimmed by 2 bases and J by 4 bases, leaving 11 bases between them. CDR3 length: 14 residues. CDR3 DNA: TGTGCCAGCAGCTTACGGCAGGGAAGAGAGACCCAGTACTTC. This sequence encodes CASSLRQGRETQYF.

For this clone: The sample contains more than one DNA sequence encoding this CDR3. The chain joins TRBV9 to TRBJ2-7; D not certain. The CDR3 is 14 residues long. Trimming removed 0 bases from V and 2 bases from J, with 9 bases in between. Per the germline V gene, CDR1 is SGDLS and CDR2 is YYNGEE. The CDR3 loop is CASSVVPGAYEQYF. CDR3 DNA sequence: TGTGCCAGCAGCGTAGTGCCGGGTGCCTACGAGCAGTACTTC.

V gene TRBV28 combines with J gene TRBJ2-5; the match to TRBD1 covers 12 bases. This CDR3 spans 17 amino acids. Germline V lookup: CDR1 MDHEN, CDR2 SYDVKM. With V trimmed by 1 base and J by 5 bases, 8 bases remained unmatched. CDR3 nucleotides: TGTGCCAGCAGTTTATCTGCAGGGACAGGGGGCTGGGAGACCCAGTACTTC. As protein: CASSLSAGTGGWETQYF.

CDR3 residues: CASSSTSGSTDTQYF. CDR3 DNA sequence: TGTGCCAGTAGTAGTACTAGCGGAAGCACAGATACGCAGTATTTT. This rearrangement joins TRBV19 to TRBJ2-3; 8 bases align to TRBD2. The CDR3 consists of 15 residues. V dropped 4 bases and J dropped 0; count of bases not matched to a gene: 3. The germline CDR1 and CDR2 sequences are LNHDA and SQIVND (reference sequence). Full variable domain (rest looked up from reference TRBV19 and TRBJ2-3): DGGITQSPKYLFRKEGQNVTLSCEQNLNHDAMYWYRQDPGQGLRLIYYSQIVNDFQKGDIAEGYSVSREKKESFPLTVTSAQKNPTAFYLCASSSTSGSTDTQYFGPGTRLTVL.

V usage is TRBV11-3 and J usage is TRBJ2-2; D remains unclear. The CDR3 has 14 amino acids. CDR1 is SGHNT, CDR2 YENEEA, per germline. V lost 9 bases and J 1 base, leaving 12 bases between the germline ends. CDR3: CASRNRGNTGELFF. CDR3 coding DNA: TGTGCCAGTAGAAACCGCGGGAACACCGGGGAGCTGTTTTTT.

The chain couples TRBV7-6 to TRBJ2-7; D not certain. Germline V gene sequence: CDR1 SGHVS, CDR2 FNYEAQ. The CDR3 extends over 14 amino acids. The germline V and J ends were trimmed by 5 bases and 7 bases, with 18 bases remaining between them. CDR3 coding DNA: TGTGCCAGCAGCACCGAGAGCCCCCCTGGGGAGCAGTACTTC. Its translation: CASSTESPPGEQYF.

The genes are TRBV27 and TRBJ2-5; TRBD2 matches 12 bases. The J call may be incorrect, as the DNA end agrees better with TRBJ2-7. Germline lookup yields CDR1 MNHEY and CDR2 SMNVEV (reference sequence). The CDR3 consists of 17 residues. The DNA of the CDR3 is TGTGCCAGCTCTGCTAGCGGGAGGGCTGCCTCCTTCTACGAGCAGTACTTC. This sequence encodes CASSASGRAASFYEQYF.

The CDR3 here is CASSLGLTVTDTQYF. CDR3 nucleotide sequence: TGTGCCAGCAGCTTAGGACTAACGGTCACAGATACGCAGTATTTT. The V call is TRBV11-1, the J call TRBJ2-3; weak D call: TRBD2 (5 bases). Germline CDR1 is SGHAT and CDR2 is FQDESV (reference sequence). This CDR3 comprises 15 residues. V was clipped by 1 base and J by 2 bases, with 10 bases between them.

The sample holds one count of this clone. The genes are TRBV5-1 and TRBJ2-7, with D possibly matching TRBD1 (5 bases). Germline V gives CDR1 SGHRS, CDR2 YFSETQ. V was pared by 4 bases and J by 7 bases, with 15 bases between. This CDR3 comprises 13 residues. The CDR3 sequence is CASSPTETGEQYF. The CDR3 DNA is TGCGCCAGCAGCCCGACAGAAACTGGGGAGCAGTACTTC.

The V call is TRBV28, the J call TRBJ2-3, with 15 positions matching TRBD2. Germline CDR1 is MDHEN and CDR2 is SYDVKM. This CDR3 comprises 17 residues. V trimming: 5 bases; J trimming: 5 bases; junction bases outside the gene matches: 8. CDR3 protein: CASSVWTSGRGVDTQYF. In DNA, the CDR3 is TGTGCCAGCAGTGTCTGGACTAGCGGGAGGGGTGTAGATACGCAGTATTTT.

The CDR3 region is CASSAGAYEQYF. The CDR3 nucleotides read TGTGCCAGCAGTGCCGGAGCCTACGAGCAGTACTTC. The J gene is TRBJ2-7, the V gene TRBV27, with D unclear. Germline CDR1 is MNHEY and CDR2 is SMNVEV (reference sequence). The V and J ends lost 5 bases and 2 bases respectively, with 7 bases between them. CDR3 length equals 12 residues.

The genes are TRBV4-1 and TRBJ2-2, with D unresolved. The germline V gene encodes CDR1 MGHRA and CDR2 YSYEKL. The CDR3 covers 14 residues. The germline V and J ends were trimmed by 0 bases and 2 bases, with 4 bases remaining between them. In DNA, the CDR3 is TGCGCCAGCAGCCAAGAAGATAACACCGGGGAGCTGTTTTTT. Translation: CASSQEDNTGELFF.

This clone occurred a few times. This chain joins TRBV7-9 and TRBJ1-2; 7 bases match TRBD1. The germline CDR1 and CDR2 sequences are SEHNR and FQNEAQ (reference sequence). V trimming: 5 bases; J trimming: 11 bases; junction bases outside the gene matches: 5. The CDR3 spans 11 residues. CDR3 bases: TGTGCCAGCAGCCGGGACAGAAGATACACCTTC. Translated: CASSRDRRYTF.

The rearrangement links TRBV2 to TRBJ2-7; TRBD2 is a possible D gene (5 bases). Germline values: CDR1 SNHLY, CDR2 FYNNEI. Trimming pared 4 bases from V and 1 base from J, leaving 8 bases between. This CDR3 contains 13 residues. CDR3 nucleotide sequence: TGTGCCAGCAGTGTTACGGGATCCTACGAGCAGTACTTC. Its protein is CASSVTGSYEQYF.

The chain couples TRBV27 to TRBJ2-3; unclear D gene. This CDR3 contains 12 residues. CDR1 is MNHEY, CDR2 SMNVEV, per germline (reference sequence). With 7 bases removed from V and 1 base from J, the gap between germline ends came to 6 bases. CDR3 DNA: TGTGCCAGCATCTCCGGCACAGATACGCAGTATTTT. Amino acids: CASISGTDTQYF.

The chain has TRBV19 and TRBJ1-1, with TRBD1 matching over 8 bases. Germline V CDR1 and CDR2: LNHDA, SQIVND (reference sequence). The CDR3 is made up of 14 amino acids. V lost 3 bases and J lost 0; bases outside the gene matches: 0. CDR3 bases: TGTGCCAGTAGTATGACAGGGGTGAACACTGAAGCTTTCTTT. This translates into CASSMTGVNTEAFF.